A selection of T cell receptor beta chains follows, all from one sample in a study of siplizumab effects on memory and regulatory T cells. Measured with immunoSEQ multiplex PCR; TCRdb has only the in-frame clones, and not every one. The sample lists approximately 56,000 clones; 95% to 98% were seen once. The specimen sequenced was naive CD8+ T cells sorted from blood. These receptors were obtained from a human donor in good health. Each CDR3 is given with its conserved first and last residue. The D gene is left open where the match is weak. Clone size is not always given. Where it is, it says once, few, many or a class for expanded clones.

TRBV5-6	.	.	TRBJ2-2	TGTGCCAGCAGCCCAGGACAGACCGGGGAGCTGTTTTTT	CASSPGQTGELFF
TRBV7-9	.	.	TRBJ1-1	TGTGCCAGCAGCGGGATACACACTGAAGCTTTCTTT	CASSGIHTEAFF
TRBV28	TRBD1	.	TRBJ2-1	TGTGCCAGCAGTGCGCCGGGACAGGGAGGTGAGCAGTTCTTC	CASSAPGQGGEQFF
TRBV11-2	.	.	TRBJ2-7	TGTGCCAGCAGCTTAGAGCCCGATTCCTACGAGCAGTACTTC	CASSLEPDSYEQYF
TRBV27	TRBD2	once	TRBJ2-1	TGTGCCAGCAGTTCAAGGCTAGCGGGAGGCAATGAGCAGTTCTTC	CASSSRLAGGNEQFF
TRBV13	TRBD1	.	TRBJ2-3	TGTGCCAGCAGCCAACCAGGGGGACAGGATCCATCTAGCACAGATACGCAGTATTTT	CASSQPGGQDPSSTDTQYF
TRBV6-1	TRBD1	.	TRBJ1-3	TGTGCCAGCAGCAACAGGGGCTCTGGAAACACCATATATTTT	CASSNRGSGNTIYF
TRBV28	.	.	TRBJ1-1	TGTGCCGTCCGGGTGACTGCCACTGAAGCTTTCTTT	CAVRVTATEAFF
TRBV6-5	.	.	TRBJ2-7	TGTGCCAGCAGCCCGGGACCTACCTACGAGCAGTACTTC	CASSPGPTYEQYF
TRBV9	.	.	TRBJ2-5	TGTGCCAGCAGCAAAGCGGGCCGTCAAGAGACCCAGTACTTC	CASSKAGRQETQYF
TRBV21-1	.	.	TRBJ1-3	TGTGCCAGCATATCGACAGGGACCTCTGGAAACACCATATATTTT	CASISTGTSGNTIYF
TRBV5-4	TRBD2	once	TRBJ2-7	TGTGCCAGCAGCTTTGCAACTAGCGGCTCCTACGAGCAGTACTTC	CASSFATSGSYEQYF
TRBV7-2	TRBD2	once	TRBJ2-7	TGTGCCAGCAGCTATAGCGGGAAAAACTACGAGCAGTACTTC	CASSYSGKNYEQYF
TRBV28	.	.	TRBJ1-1	TGTGCCAGCAATCTGGACAAATTGAACACTGAAGCTTTCTTT	CASNLDKLNTEAFF
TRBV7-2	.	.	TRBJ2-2	TGTGCCAGCAGCCCAAACACCGGGGAGCTGTTTTTT	CASSPNTGELFF
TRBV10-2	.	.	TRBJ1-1	TGCGCCAGCAGTGTTGGGCAGGGGATCGCTGAAGCTTTCTTT	CASSVGQGIAEAFF
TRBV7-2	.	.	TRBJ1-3	TGTGCCAGCAGCTTAGAAGCTTTTGGGGGAAACACCATATATTTT	CASSLEAFGGNTIYF
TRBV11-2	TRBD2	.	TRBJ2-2	TGTGCCAGCAGCTTGTGGACTAGCCTTGCCGGGGAGCTGTTTTTT	CASSLWTSLAGELFF
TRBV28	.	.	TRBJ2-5	TGTGCCAGTATCTTAGGCGCGGCGGGCACTGAAGAGACCCAGTACTTC	CASILGAAGTEETQYF
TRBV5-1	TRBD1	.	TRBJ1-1	TGCGCCAGCAGCTCGACAGGGGTCACTGAAGCTTTCTTT	CASSSTGVTEAFF
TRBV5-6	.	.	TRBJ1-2	TGTGCCAGCAGCCCCGGGACCTATGGCTACACCTTC	CASSPGTYGYTF
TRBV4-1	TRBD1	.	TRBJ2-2	TGCGCCAGCAGCCAAGGGCAGGGGGCCGGGGAGCTGTTTTTT	CASSQGQGAGELFF
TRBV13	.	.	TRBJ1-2	TGTGCCAGCAGCCCGGGACATTCTCGGCATGGCTACACCTTC	CASSPGHSRHGYTF
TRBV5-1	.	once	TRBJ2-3	TGCGCCAGCAGCTACGGGGGCTCAGATACGCAGTATTTT	CASSYGGSDTQYF
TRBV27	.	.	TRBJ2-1	TGTGCCAGCAGTTTAAATCCAGGGTACAATGAGCAGTTCTTC	CASSLNPGYNEQFF
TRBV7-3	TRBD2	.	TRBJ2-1	TGTGCCAGCAGCTTAGAGGGGTCAGTCTTAGCGGGTGAATCCTACAATGAGCAGTTCTTC	CASSLEGSVLAGESYNEQFF
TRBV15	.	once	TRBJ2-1	TGTGCCACCAGCAGAGAGGACAGTTACAATGAGCAGTTCTTC	CATSREDSYNEQFF
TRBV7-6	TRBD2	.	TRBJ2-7	TGTGCCAGCAGTTCCCAGCGGGAGTCCTTCATATCCGAGCAGTACTTC	CASSSQRESFISEQYF
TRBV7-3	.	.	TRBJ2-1	TGTGCCAGCAGCATGATTGCGGGCGCCGGCAATGAGCAGTTCTTC	CASSMIAGAGNEQFF
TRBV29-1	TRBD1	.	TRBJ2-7	TGCAGCGCTAGGACAGGGGTCGAGCAGTACTTC	CSARTGVEQYF
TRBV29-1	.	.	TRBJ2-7	TGCAGCATTACGAAGTGGGGCTCCTACGAGCAGTACTTC	CSITKWGSYEQYF
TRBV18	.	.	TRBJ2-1	TGTGCCAGCTCACCAGATCAGGGGCCACGGGTGAATGAGCAGTTCTTC	CASSPDQGPRVNEQFF
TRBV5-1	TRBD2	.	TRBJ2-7	TGCGCCAGCAGCAGTTGGGTGGCTAGCGGGAGTGAGGAGCAGTACTTC	CASSSWVASGSEEQYF
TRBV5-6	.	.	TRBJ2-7	TGTGCCAGCAGCACCGCCTACGAGCAGTACTTC	CASSTAYEQYF
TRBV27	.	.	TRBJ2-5	TGTGCCAGCTGGACTTCGGGGCAGTTACAAGAGACCCAGTACTTC	CASWTSGQLQETQYF
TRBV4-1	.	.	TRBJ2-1	TGCGCCAGCAGCCAAGCGGGCAACAGGCCCTCCTACAATGAGCAGTTCTTC	CASSQAGNRPSYNEQFF
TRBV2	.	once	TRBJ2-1	TGTGCCAGCAGTGTCTCGCCCCGGGGGCACCACGCCTCCAATGAGCAGTTCTTC	CASSVSPRGHHASNEQFF